This T cell receptor (beta chain) is from a study of preoperative IRX-2 immunotherapy in early breast cancer. Clones were sequenced by immunoSEQ multiplex PCR, and TCRdb holds only the in-frame ones, with some missing. Among fewer than 70,000 clones listed, around 94% were seen once. Treatment here: preoperative locoregional IRX-2 cytokine immunotherapy. Germline V CDR1 and CDR2: LNHDA, SQIVND (reference sequence). The CDR3 length is 14 residues. V was clipped by 4 bases and J by 5 bases, with 11 bases between them. V and J are TRBV19 and TRBJ2-2; D is unclear. The specimen was collected from a patient treated with IRX-2 immunotherapy. The TCR was taken from a human donor with breast cancer. The CDR3 DNA reads as TGTGCCAGTAGTACGGTCGGGTCGACCGGGGAGCTGTTTTTT. Translation gives CASSTVGSTGELFF.